These 32 T cell receptor beta chains originate from one sample sequenced in a study of blood T cell repertoires in COVID-19. Measured with immunoSEQ multiplex PCR; TCRdb has only the in-frame clones, and not every one. Among over 400,000 clones listed, 70% to 90% were seen once. The sample taken for sequencing was peripheral blood. The receptor set was obtained from a woman between 50 and 59 years old with COVID-19, enrolled during active disease.

In its sample, this clone was seen once. This sequence joins TRBV4-1 and TRBJ1-1; 7 nucleotides match TRBD1. The CDR3 is 14 residues long. Germline trimming cut 1 base from V and 8 bases from J; bases unmatched to any gene: 7. Germline V gene lookup returns CDR1 MGHRA and CDR2 YSYEKL. CDR3 in DNA: TGCGCCAGCAGCCAAGTTACAGGGGACCCCGAAGCTTTCTTT. This encodes CASSQVTGDPEAFF.

V gene TRBV24-1 combines with J gene TRBJ1-5; no definite D call. Germline loops: CDR1 KGHDR, CDR2 SFDVKD. V was cut by 6 bases and J by 3 bases, with 5 bases left in between. The CDR3 is 12 amino acids. CDR3 loop: CATSTINQPQHF. CDR3 nucleotide sequence: TGTGCCACCAGTACAATCAATCAGCCCCAGCATTTT.

The chain is built from TRBV10-3 and TRBJ1-2; 10 nucleotides line up with TRBD1. The CDR3 sequence is 13 residues long. Germline V gives CDR1 ENHRY, CDR2 SYGVKD. Losses at the gene ends were 7 bases for V and 5 bases for J; bases not matched to a gene: 4. CDR3 loop: CAINLDRGYGYTF. CDR3 bases: TGTGCCATCAACTTGGACAGGGGGTATGGCTACACCTTC.

The chain recombines TRBV6-5 with TRBJ2-7, with 10 positions matching TRBD1. Per the germline V gene, CDR1 is MNHEY and CDR2 is SVGAGI. With V trimmed by 6 bases and J by 7 bases, 9 bases remained unmatched. The CDR3 is 14 amino acids. CDR3 sequence (DNA): TGTGCCAGCAGCAGGGACAGGGGCCTCTTGGAGCAGTACTTC. Its translation is CASSRDRGLLEQYF.

The chain couples TRBV19 to TRBJ1-5; possible D gene TRBD1, 6 bases. Germline CDR1 and CDR2: LNHDA and SQIVND (reference sequence). Trimming shortened V by 1 base and J by 7 bases, and 14 bases separated the two germline ends. The CDR3 is made up of 15 amino acids. CDR3: CASSIGRAGDQPQHF. The CDR3 nucleotides are TGTGCCAGTAGTATAGGAAGGGCAGGGGACCAGCCCCAGCATTTT.

V usage is TRBV7-2 and J usage is TRBJ1-1, with 8 bases matching TRBD1. The CDR3 sequence is 14 residues long. Germline V gene data show CDR1 as SGHTA and CDR2 as FQGNSA. The junction had 7 bases not matched to a gene; V was cut back by 3 bases and J by 7 bases. CDR3 loop: CASSLSGGGGEAFF. CDR3 coding DNA: TGTGCCAGCAGCTTGTCAGGGGGCGGGGGTGAAGCTTTCTTT.

The V gene is TRBV11-2, the J gene TRBJ1-2; possible D gene TRBD1, 6 bases. The CDR3 contains 15 residues. Trimming took 5 bases from V and 7 from J, leaving 20 bases between them. The germline V gene has CDR1 SGHAT and CDR2 FQNNGV. The CDR3 is CASSPSNGGRSGYTF. CDR3 DNA: TGTGCCAGCAGCCCATCAAACGGGGGGCGAAGTGGCTACACCTTC.

The chain uses TRBV5-1 and TRBJ2-7, with 7 bases identical to TRBD1. This CDR3 is built from 14 residues. The germline V gene has CDR1 SGHRS and CDR2 YFSETQ. Trimming took 3 bases from V and 2 from J; bases not matched to a gene: 5. As DNA, the CDR3 is TGCGCCAGCAGCTCCCACAGGGGTCCCTACGAGCAGTACTTC. This encodes CASSSHRGPYEQYF. The whole variable domain, filled in from reference TRBV5-1 and TRBJ2-7, reads KAGVTQTPRYLIKTRGQQVTLSCSPISGHRSVSWYQQTPGQGLQFLFEYFSETQRNKGNFPGRFSGRQFSNSRSEMNVSTLELGDSALYLCASSSHRGPYEQYFGPGTRLTVT.

This chain links TRBV2 with TRBJ2-7; D unclear. Germline CDR1 reads SNHLY; CDR2 reads FYNNEI. Trimming shortened V by 4 bases and J by 3 bases, and 10 bases separated the two germline ends. This CDR3 is built from 13 residues. The DNA for the CDR3 is TGTGCCAGCAGTGGGGCCTCAAACTACGAGCAGTACTTC. It is translated as CASSGASNYEQYF. The full variable domain, in which reference TRBV2 and TRBJ2-7 provide the parts outside the CDR3, is EPEVTQTPSHQVTQMGQEVILRCVPISNHLYFYWYRQILGQKVEFLVSFYNNEISEKSEIFDDQFSVERPDGSNFTLKIRSTKLEDSAMYFCASSGASNYEQYFGPGTRLTVT.

As for this clone: This specimen includes other DNA sequences encoding the same CDR3. The V call is TRBV3-1 (or the pseudogene TRBV3-2), the J call TRBJ1-2, with D unresolved. Deletions cut 4 bases from V and 8 bases from J, with 14 bases between. Germline V gives CDR1 LGHDT, CDR2 YNNKEL (reference sequence). CDR3 length: 13 amino acids. In DNA, the CDR3 is TGTGCCAGCAGCCCGCCTGGGGAGGCGGGCTACACCTTC. Translation: CASSPPGEAGYTF.

The V and J genes are TRBV3-1 (or the pseudogene TRBV3-2) and TRBJ2-7; D might be TRBD1 (6 bases). Germline loops: CDR1 LGHDT, CDR2 YNNKEL (reference sequence). Trimming took 3 bases from V and 5 from J, leaving 14 bases between them. This CDR3 is 14 amino acids long. The CDR3 region is CASSHPQGVDEQYF. The DNA of the CDR3 is TGTGCCAGCAGCCATCCACAGGGTGTCGACGAGCAGTACTTC.

The V call is TRBV16, the J call TRBJ1-4; possibly TRBD1 for D (6 bases). Germline V CDR1 and CDR2: KGHSY, FQNENV. Deletions cut 5 bases from V and 4 bases from J, with 14 bases between. This CDR3 has 15 residues. The DNA for the CDR3 is TGTGCCAGCAGCACCCACAGGGTCGGTAATGAAAAACTGTTTTTT. Amino acid sequence: CASSTHRVGNEKLFF.

The J gene is TRBJ1-3, the V gene TRBV7-2, with D tentatively TRBD1 (5 bases). The CDR3 is 14 residues long. Germline CDR1 and CDR2: SGHTA and FQGNSA. Between the trimmed V and J ends, which lost 2 bases and 4 bases, there was a span of 9 bases. CDR3 protein: CASSLLRQGNTIYF. The CDR3 DNA follows: TGTGCCAGCAGCTTACTACGACAGGGAAACACCATATATTTT.

CDR3 protein: CASGLALAGTYEQYF. The CDR3 DNA reads as TGTGCTAGTGGCCTTGCACTAGCGGGGACCTACGAGCAGTACTTC. V is TRBV12-5 and J is TRBJ2-7; 10 bases fit TRBD2. Unmatched junction bases numbered 7, after V lost 6 bases and J lost 2 bases. The CDR3 is 15 residues long. In germline, CDR1 is LGHNT, CDR2 FRNRAP.

V gene TRBV10-3 combines with J gene TRBJ2-5; TRBD1 might be the D (5 bases). This CDR3 is built from 12 residues. Trimming took off 7 bases at V and 4 bases at J, with 10 bases between the two ends. The germline gives CDR1 ENHRY, CDR2 SYGVKD. Here the CDR3 DNA reads TGTGCCATCAAAGGGGCTGGAGAGACCCAGTACTTC. Amino acid sequence: CAIKGAGETQYF.

This sequence joins TRBV10-3 and TRBJ2-7; TRBD2 matches 12 bases. Germline lookup yields CDR1 ENHRY and CDR2 SYGVKD. The CDR3 has 14 residues. The V and J ends lost 2 bases and 7 bases, in that order; junction bases with no gene match: 3. CDR3 DNA: TGTGCCATCAGTGAGGGACTAGCGGGGAGAGAGCAGTACTTC. Its protein product is CAISEGLAGREQYF.

The chain uses TRBV7-3 and TRBJ1-2; 9 nucleotides match TRBD1. Looked up from germline, CDR1 is SGHTA and CDR2 is FQGTGA. The V gene end was trimmed by 5 bases and the J gene end by 2 bases; junction bases not matched to a gene: 9. CDR3 length: 16 residues. The CDR3 nucleotides read TGTGCCAGCAGCCAACAGGGGGCCGTCTCAAACTATGGCTACACCTTC. It yields the protein CASSQQGAVSNYGYTF.

The chain couples TRBV5-1 to TRBJ2-3, with 13 bases fitting TRBD2. Germline values: CDR1 SGHRS, CDR2 YFSETQ. The CDR3 sequence is 16 residues long. V lost 3 bases, J lost 6 bases, and 7 bases stayed unmatched. CDR3 amino acids: CASSSTTSGGADTQYF. The CDR3 region has the DNA TGCGCCAGCAGCTCTACTACTAGCGGGGGGGCCGATACGCAGTATTTT.

V and J are TRBV4-2 and TRBJ2-2; perhaps TRBD2 as D (7 bases). V was shortened by 0 bases and J by 5 bases, with 16 bases between the two germline ends. This CDR3 region has 17 residues. The germline V gene has CDR1 LGHNA and CDR2 YNFKEQ. The CDR3 sequence: CASSQDRSGGTTGELFF. CDR3 nucleotides: TGTGCCAGCAGCCAAGATAGATCCGGGGGGACAACCGGGGAGCTGTTTTTT.

This clone was picked up one time. The chain couples TRBV6-6 to TRBJ2-3; 12 nucleotides agree with TRBD2. The V gene's germline CDR1 is MNHNY and CDR2 SVGAGI (reference sequence). V shed 5 bases and J 3 bases; nucleotides not matched to a gene: 12. The CDR3 contains 18 residues. CDR3 nucleotide sequence: TGTGCCAGCAGTCCACACGGACTAGCGGGGTCTCCTACAGATACGCAGTATTTT. Encoded protein: CASSPHGLAGSPTDTQYF.

The V call is TRBV4-1, the J call TRBJ1-2, with TRBD1 as a possible D gene (5 bases). The CDR3 covers 14 residues. CDR1 is MGHRA, CDR2 YSYEKL, per germline. Trimming shortened V by 3 bases and J by 4 bases, and 12 bases separated the two germline ends. CDR3: CASSHQGMAYGYTF. The CDR3 coding sequence is TGCGCCAGCAGCCACCAGGGCATGGCCTATGGCTACACCTTC.

J is TRBJ1-1 and V is TRBV2; D perhaps matches TRBD1 (5 bases). Germline V gene sequence: CDR1 SNHLY, CDR2 FYNNEI. The CDR3 loop spans 21 amino acids. Trimming took 6 bases from V and 1 from J, leaving 33 bases between them. The CDR3 loop is CASSPDSWPNYLPAANTEAFF. DNA for the CDR3: TGTGCCAGCAGCCCCGACAGTTGGCCTAACTACTTACCCGCGGCGAACACTGAAGCTTTCTTT. Full variable domain (remainder filled in from reference TRBV2 and TRBJ1-1): EPEVTQTPSHQVTQMGQEVILRCVPISNHLYFYWYRQILGQKVEFLVSFYNNEISEKSEIFDDQFSVERPDGSNFTLKIRSTKLEDSAMYFCASSPDSWPNYLPAANTEAFFGQGTRLTVV.

This sequence joins TRBV7-3 and TRBJ1-5, with D possibly TRBD1 on 5 matching bases. The V gene lost 4 bases and the J gene lost 4 bases, with 17 bases spanning the gap. This CDR3 is built from 16 residues. The germline V gene has CDR1 SGHTA and CDR2 FQGTGA. CDR3 amino acids: CASSSLSGVPNQPQHF. DNA of the CDR3: TGTGCCAGCAGCTCTCTCTCGGGGGTTCCAAATCAGCCCCAGCATTTT.

The chain employs TRBV7-8 and TRBJ2-7; TRBD2 matches at 12 bases. CDR1 and CDR2 (germline): SGHVS, FQNEAQ. The V gene end was trimmed by 1 base and the J gene end by 3 bases; junction bases not matched to a gene: 4. There are 16 residues in the CDR3. CDR3 in amino acids: CASSLGLAGVLYEQYF. CDR3 nucleotide sequence: TGTGCCAGCAGCTTAGGACTAGCGGGGGTTCTCTACGAGCAGTACTTC.

In DNA form, the CDR3 reads TGTGCCAGCAGCCGGGGACAGGGAGCTTTCTTT. The encoded protein is CASSRGQGAFF. The V gene is TRBV3-1 (or the pseudogene TRBV3-2), the J gene TRBJ1-1; 9 bases map to TRBD1. This CDR3 has 11 residues. With 4 bases clipped from V and 10 bases from J, the junction kept 1 base outside the gene matches. Germline CDR1 LGHDT, CDR2 YNNKEL (reference sequence).

The genes are TRBV6-5 and TRBJ2-5; D may be TRBD2 (5 bases). CDR3 size: 14 residues. The V gene's germline CDR1 is MNHEY and CDR2 SVGAGI. The V end lost 7 bases, the J end lost 3 bases, and 15 bases lay between the germline ends. Written as DNA, the CDR3 is TGTGCCAGCACCTCCCACCCGAGGGAAGAGACCCAGTACTTC. Translation: CASTSHPREETQYF.

This chain uses TRBV28 with TRBJ1-4; TRBD1 agrees at 8 bases. CDR3 size: 16 residues. J lost 3 bases, V lost 4 bases, and 7 bases had no gene match. The V gene's germline CDR1 is MDHEN and CDR2 SYDVKM. The CDR3 nucleotides are TGTGCCAGCAGTTCCCACAGGGGGATAGCTAATGAAAAACTGTTTTTT. Its translation is CASSSHRGIANEKLFF.

The CDR3 loop reads CASGLIGSSYNEQFF. The DNA of the CDR3 is TGTGCTAGTGGTTTGATTGGGAGCTCCTACAATGAGCAGTTCTTC. The chain has TRBV12-5 and TRBJ2-1; tentative D call: TRBD2 (5 bases). Germline V gene lookup returns CDR1 LGHNT and CDR2 FRNRAP. V gave up 2 bases and J gave up 0 bases, with 8 bases separating them. This CDR3 contains 15 residues.

The chain links TRBV9 to TRBJ1-2, with D hard to call. With 0 bases removed from V and 4 bases from J, the gap between germline ends came to 13 bases. CDR1 and CDR2 from the germline V gene are SGDLS and YYNGEE. The CDR3 covers 15 residues. The CDR3 DNA reads as TGTGCCAGCAGCGTAGCTGATAACACCATCTATGGCTACACCTTC. Translation: CASSVADNTIYGYTF.

J is TRBJ2-2 and V is TRBV9; D is perhaps TRBD2 (6 bases). The CDR3 contains 16 residues. CDR1 and CDR2 from the germline V gene are SGDLS and YYNGEE. Trimming cost V 3 bases and J 1 base, with 13 bases left between them. Here the CDR3 reads CASSARGLQNTGELFF. The CDR3 nucleotides read TGTGCCAGCAGCGCCAGAGGACTACAGAACACCGGGGAGCTGTTTTTT.

To note about this clone: The same CDR3 arises from other DNA sequences in this sample as well. The chain is built from TRBV11-2 and TRBJ2-5; TRBD1 matches at 7 bases. V lost 6 bases to trimming and J lost 3 bases; unmatched junction nucleotides: 4. The germline V gene encodes CDR1 SGHAT and CDR2 FQNNGV. The CDR3 covers 13 residues. CDR3 DNA: TGTGCCAGCAGTCGTGACAGGGAAGAGACCCAGTACTTC. The encoded protein is CASSRDREETQYF.

The genes are TRBV28 and TRBJ1-2; a possible D gene is TRBD1 (6 bases). Deletions cut 7 bases from V and 5 bases from J, with 11 bases between. The length of the CDR3 is 12 residues. Germline V CDR1 and CDR2: MDHEN, SYDVKM. The CDR3 is CASTPDSYGYTF. The CDR3 DNA reads TGTGCCAGCACCCCGGACAGTTATGGCTACACCTTC.